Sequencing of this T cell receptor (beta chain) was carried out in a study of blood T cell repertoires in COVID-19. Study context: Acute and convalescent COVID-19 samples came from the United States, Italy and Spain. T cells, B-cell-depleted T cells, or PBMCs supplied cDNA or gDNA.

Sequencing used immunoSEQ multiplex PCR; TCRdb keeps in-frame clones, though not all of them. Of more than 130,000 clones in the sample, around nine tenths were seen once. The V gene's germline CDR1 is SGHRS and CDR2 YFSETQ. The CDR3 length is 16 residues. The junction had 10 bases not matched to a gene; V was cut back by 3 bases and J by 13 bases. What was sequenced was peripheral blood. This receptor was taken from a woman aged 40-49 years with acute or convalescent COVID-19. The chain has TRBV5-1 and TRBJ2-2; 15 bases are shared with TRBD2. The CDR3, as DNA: TGCGCCAGCAGCTCCGGACTAGCGGGAGGGCCAGTCGGGCTGTTTTTT. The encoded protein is CASSSGLAGGPVGLFF.